What follows are 27 T cell receptor beta chains derived from one specimen sequenced in a study of CD8 T cells in ankylosing spondylitis. TCRdb re-called the 5' RACE reads through MiXCR, storing one row per CDR3 protein. The sample shows some 37,000 distinct CDR3 sequences, approximately 15% of them seen only once. Sequencing was performed on blood. These receptors were taken from a male donor with ankylosing spondylitis or in good health (not recorded which).

This clonotype was counted a few times. The rearrangement links TRBV7-2 to TRBJ2-3; 13 positions agree with TRBD2. The CDR3 length is 16 residues. Germline CDR1 is SGHTA and CDR2 is FQGNSA. Germline trimming cut 5 bases from V and 3 bases from J; bases unmatched to any gene: 5. The CDR3 DNA follows: TGTGCCAGCAGCCCCCGACTAGCGGGAGGAACAGATACGCAGTATTTT. This gives the protein CASSPRLAGGTDTQYF.

The CDR3: CASGRGWKYF. The CDR3 DNA is TGTGCCAGCGGTCGGGGGTGGAAGTACTTC. V usage is TRBV6-2 or TRBV6-3 and J usage is TRBJ2-4; tentative D call: TRBD2 (6 bases). The V end was cut by 8 bases, the J end by 14 bases, with 13 bases between. The CDR3 contains 10 residues. Germline V lookup: CDR1 MNHEY, CDR2 SVGEGT.

A few counts support this clonotype. The V call is TRBV29-1, the J call TRBJ1-4; D remains ambiguous. The CDR3 runs to 13 residues. With 7 bases removed from V and 6 bases from J, the gap between germline ends came to 15 bases. Per the germline V gene, CDR1 is SQVTM and CDR2 is ANQGSEA. The CDR3 region has the DNA TGCAGCGCCGTCCCGGACGGTTATGAAAAACTGTTTTTT. This encodes CSAVPDGYEKLFF.

This clonotype was observed a few times. This sequence joins TRBV29-1 and TRBJ1-4; D is unresolved. Trimming left V 4 bases short and J 8 bases short, with 11 bases between. Germline CDR1 reads SQVTM; CDR2 reads ANQGSEA. The CDR3 is 12 residues long. The CDR3 region is CSVAGMEEKLFF. CDR3 in DNA: TGCAGCGTTGCTGGAATGGAAGAAAAACTGTTTTTT.

This sequence joins TRBV15 and TRBJ1-1, with TRBD1 matching 10 bases. The CDR3 loop spans 18 amino acids. CDR1 is LNHNV and CDR2 is YYDKDF in the germline V gene (reference sequence). After removal of 2 bases from V and 8 bases from J, the junction contained 17 bases not matched to a gene. CDR3 amino acids: CATSRPDRGQGLAREAFF. CDR3 nucleotide sequence: TGTGCCACCAGCAGACCCGACAGGGGGCAGGGGCTCGCTCGGGAAGCTTTCTTT.

This clonotype has a handful of counts. This chain uses TRBV7-2 with TRBJ1-4, with TRBD1 identical over 7 bases. J was trimmed by 0 bases and V by 5 bases; bases with no gene match: 12. The CDR3 loop spans 18 amino acids. The V gene's germline CDR1 is SGHTA and CDR2 FQGNSA. The CDR3: CASSRNRGGLATNEKLFF. In DNA form, the CDR3 reads TGTGCCAGCAGCCGAAACAGGGGTGGACTGGCAACTAATGAAAAACTGTTTTTT.

This clonotype was seen a handful of times. This chain connects TRBV28 to TRBJ2-3, with 10 bases identical to TRBD1. The CDR3 runs 14 residues. With V trimmed by 6 bases and J by 6 bases, 6 bases remained unmatched. Germline CDR1 MDHEN, CDR2 SYDVKM. The CDR3 reads CASSRGQGRDTQYF. The CDR3 DNA reads as TGTGCCAGCAGCCGGGGACAGGGGAGGGATACGCAGTATTTT.

V is TRBV7-9 and J is TRBJ1-1; no definite D call. V gave up 3 bases and J gave up 5 bases, with 13 bases separating them. The germline gives CDR1 SEHNR, CDR2 FQNEAQ (reference sequence). This CDR3 has 14 residues. The CDR3 region has the DNA TGTGCCAGCAGCTTCGGGTCGGGATATACTGAAGCTTTCTTT. Translated, it gives CASSFGSGYTEAFF. The full variable domain, completed using reference TRBV7-9 and TRBJ1-1, is DTGVSQNPRHKITKRGQNVTFRCDPISEHNRLYWYRQTLGQGPEFLTYFQNEAQLEKSRLLSDRFSAERPKGSFSTLEIQRTEQGDSAMYLCASSFGSGYTEAFFGQGTRLTVV.

This clonotype came up a few times. The chain combines TRBV7-2 with TRBJ2-5, with TRBD2 matching over 9 bases. Looked up from germline, CDR1 is SGHTA and CDR2 is FQGNSA. The V gene end was trimmed by 1 base and the J gene end by 1 base; junction bases not matched to a gene: 7. The CDR3 runs 17 residues. CDR3 sequence: CASSLVATSGPQETQYF. The CDR3 DNA reads as TGTGCCAGCAGCTTAGTTGCCACTAGCGGGCCCCAAGAGACCCAGTACTTC.

V gene TRBV12-3 or TRBV12-4 combines with J gene TRBJ2-2; D unclear. V lost 7 bases and J 8 bases, leaving 8 bases between the germline ends. This CDR3 has 11 residues. The CDR3 DNA follows: TGTGCCAGCAAAGTTGGGGGGGAGCTGTTTTTT. Translation gives CASKVGGELFF.

In its sample, this clonotype was seen a few times. V and J are TRBV20-1 and TRBJ2-2; no reliable D call. This CDR3 has 14 residues. From germline, CDR1 is DFQATT and CDR2 SNEGSKA (reference sequence). V dropped 2 bases and J dropped 4 bases, with 11 bases sitting between them. The CDR3 nucleotides read TGCAGTGCTAGAAAGCCCTTTGCCACCGGGGAGCTGTTTTTT. Protein sequence: CSARKPFATGELFF.

The V and J genes are TRBV7-6 and TRBJ1-1; D unresolved. The CDR3 covers 13 residues. Per the germline V gene, CDR1 is SGHVS and CDR2 is FNYEAQ. Deletions cut 1 base from V and 4 bases from J, with 7 bases between. This CDR3 is CASSLVSSTEAFF. The CDR3 DNA reads as TGTGCCAGCAGCTTAGTCAGCAGCACTGAAGCTTTCTTT.

A few counts support this clonotype. This chain links TRBV20-1 with TRBJ2-1; D is uncertain. Germline CDR1 and CDR2: DFQATT and SNEGSKA (reference sequence). CDR3 length: 14 residues. V shed 1 base and J shed 6 bases, with 13 bases lying between them. In nucleotides, the CDR3 is TGCAGTGCTAGAGGGTTTGGTTTCCTCAATGAGCAGTTCTTC. Translation gives CSARGFGFLNEQFF.

The CDR3: CASSLSRTDTQYF. The DNA of the CDR3 is TGTGCCAGCAGCTTAAGCCGCACAGATACGCAGTATTTT. V usage is TRBV7-3 and J usage is TRBJ2-3; no firm D call. Trimming removed 1 base from V and 1 base from J, with 3 bases in between. Germline V gene sequence: CDR1 SGHTA, CDR2 FQGTGA. The CDR3 loop spans 13 amino acids.

The gene calls are TRBV7-2 and TRBJ1-4; 7 nucleotides line up with TRBD1. V was clipped by 2 bases and J by 0 bases; unmatched bases: 3. Germline V CDR1 and CDR2: SGHTA, FQGNSA. The CDR3 extends over 16 amino acids. The CDR3 reads CASSLTGATTNEKLFF. The CDR3 region has the DNA TGTGCCAGCAGCTTAACAGGGGCCACAACTAATGAAAAACTGTTTTTT.

The chain is built from TRBV5-1 and TRBJ2-1; TRBD2 matches at 7 bases. CDR3 length: 13 amino acids. CDR1 and CDR2 (germline): SGHRS, YFSETQ. With V trimmed by 4 bases and J by 9 bases, 7 bases remained unmatched. The CDR3 spells CASSGERGGEQFF. The CDR3 nucleotides read TGCGCCAGCAGCGGTGAGCGGGGAGGTGAGCAGTTCTTC.

The chain employs TRBV5-1 and TRBJ2-3; 8 bases are shared with TRBD1. Germline V gene sequence: CDR1 SGHRS, CDR2 YFSETQ. The V gene end was trimmed by 5 bases and the J gene end by 5 bases; junction bases not matched to a gene: 13. CDR3 size: 16 residues. This chain's CDR3 is CASSPDRGSSGDTQYF. DNA for the CDR3: TGCGCCAGCAGTCCCGACAGGGGAAGTAGTGGAGATACGCAGTATTTT.

This sequence joins TRBV9 and TRBJ1-1; D gene uncertain. The germline V gene has CDR1 SGDLS and CDR2 YYNGEE. CDR3 length equals 14 residues. The V end lost 4 bases, the J end lost 1 base, and 11 bases lay between the germline ends. CDR3 DNA: TGTGCCAGCAGCCCAGCCTATGGGAACACTGAAGCTTTCTTT. This sequence encodes CASSPAYGNTEAFF. Filled out from reference TRBV9 and TRBJ1-1, the complete variable domain reads DSGVTQTPKHLITATGQRVTLRCSPRSGDLSVYWYQQSLDQGLQFLIQYYNGEERAKGNILERFSAQQFPDLHSELNLSSLELGDSALYFCASSPAYGNTEAFFGQGTRLTVV.

The rearrangement links TRBV20-1 to TRBJ1-1, with D tentatively TRBD1 (6 bases). Trimming removed 0 bases from V and 0 bases from J, with 11 bases in between. There are 15 residues in the CDR3. Germline lookup yields CDR1 DFQATT and CDR2 SNEGSKA (reference sequence). CDR3 residues: CSARDTGFLNTEAFF. CDR3 bases: TGCAGTGCTAGAGATACAGGGTTTCTGAACACTGAAGCTTTCTTT.

V is TRBV20-1 and J is TRBJ1-1, with TRBD1 matching 7 bases. The CDR3 has 13 residues. CDR1 is DFQATT, CDR2 SNEGSKA, per germline (reference sequence). V shed 3 bases, J shed 1 base, and the junction held 2 bases outside the gene matches. The CDR3 reads CSARHRGNTEAFF. The DNA of the CDR3 is TGCAGTGCTAGGCACAGGGGGAACACTGAAGCTTTCTTT.

The chain is built from TRBV12-3 or TRBV12-4 and TRBJ1-1; 9 bases fit TRBD1. The CDR3 is 13 residues long. The ends lost 3 bases at V and 5 bases at J; junction bases unmatched: 1. The CDR3 reads CASSLDRGTEAFF. CDR3 sequence (DNA): TGTGCCAGCAGTTTGGACAGGGGAACTGAAGCTTTCTTT.

V and J are TRBV29-1 and TRBJ1-1; D call uncertain. The CDR3 contains 12 residues. V was pared by 2 bases and J by 7 bases, with 11 bases between. CDR1 and CDR2 from the germline V gene are SQVTM and ANQGSEA. CDR3 DNA sequence: TGCAGCGTTGAATCGCAGGACCGTGAAGCTTTCTTT. This gives the protein CSVESQDREAFF.

This clonotype has just a few counts. This chain connects TRBV7-9 to TRBJ1-1; tentatively, D is TRBD1 (5 bases). The CDR3 runs to 14 residues. Germline CDR1 reads SEHNR; CDR2 reads FQNEAQ (reference sequence). The germline V and J ends were trimmed by 1 base and 6 bases, with 12 bases remaining between them. Written as DNA, the CDR3 is TGTGCCAGCAGCTTAGGGAGGCAGGGTCCTGAAGCTTTCTTT. Translation: CASSLGRQGPEAFF.

The chain employs TRBV5-1 and TRBJ2-3; D possibly corresponds to TRBD1 (5 bases). The CDR3 contains 15 residues. Germline values: CDR1 SGHRS, CDR2 YFSETQ. V was shortened by 1 base and J by 1 base, with 10 bases between the two germline ends. For the CDR3, the DNA is TGCGCCAGCAGCTTGACAGGTTTCGGCACAGATACGCAGTATTTT. This sequence encodes CASSLTGFGTDTQYF.

V and J are TRBV6-2 or TRBV6-3 and TRBJ2-7; D ambiguous. The germline V gene has CDR1 MNHEY and CDR2 SVGEGT. CDR3 size: 15 residues. Trimming removed 2 bases at V and 2 bases at J, with 13 bases between. The CDR3: CASSYTTKNTYEQYF. In nucleotides, the CDR3 is TGTGCCAGCAGTTACACCACAAAGAATACCTACGAGCAGTACTTC.

There are many counts of this clonotype. CDR3: CASSLRGTEAFF. CDR3 DNA sequence: TGTGCCAGCAGTTTGAGGGGAACTGAAGCTTTCTTT. The J gene is TRBJ1-1, the V gene TRBV12-3 or TRBV12-4; a possible D gene is TRBD1 (5 bases). V shed 3 bases and J shed 5 bases, with 7 bases lying between them. The CDR3 covers 12 residues.

This clonotype showed up just a few times. V is TRBV6-2 or TRBV6-3 and J is TRBJ2-7; D gene ambiguous. The CDR3 is 14 residues long. Germline V gives CDR1 MNHEY, CDR2 SVGEGT. The CDR3 DNA follows: TGTGCCAGCAGAGGGAAAGGCCGGGCCTATGAGCAGTACGTC. Translated: CASRGKGRAYEQYV.